The 16 T cell receptor beta chains below come from one sample, sequenced in a study of blood T cell repertoires in COVID-19. Assay used: immunoSEQ multiplex PCR; TCRdb lists only in-frame clones, some missing. In the table there are about 430,000 clones, 80% to 90% of which are singletons. The source material was PBMCs or T cells enriched from blood (not recorded which). The receptor set was obtained from a man in his thirties or forties who had recovered from COVID-19.

The chain has TRBV2 and TRBJ1-4; TRBD1 agrees at 11 bases. The CDR3 has 14 residues. Looked up from germline, CDR1 is SNHLY and CDR2 is FYNNEI. Trimming removed 7 bases from V and 8 bases from J; junction bases left unmatched: 6. CDR3 bases: TGTGCCAGCAAAGGGACAGGGGGTTCCGAAAAACTGTTTTTT. It yields the protein CASKGTGGSEKLFF. Full variable domain (remainder filled in from reference TRBV2 and TRBJ1-4): EPEVTQTPSHQVTQMGQEVILRCVPISNHLYFYWYRQILGQKVEFLVSFYNNEISEKSEIFDDQFSVERPDGSNFTLKIRSTKLEDSAMYFCASKGTGGSEKLFFGSGTQLSVL.

The V gene is TRBV19, the J gene TRBJ2-2; 7 nucleotides match TRBD1. J lost 3 bases, V lost 9 bases, and 7 bases had no gene match. There are 14 residues in the CDR3. Per germline, CDR1 LNHDA and CDR2 SQIVND (reference sequence). In nucleotides, the CDR3 is TGTGCCAGCGGGACAGCCCACTACACCGGGGAGCTGTTTTTT. This codes for CASGTAHYTGELFF.

V gene TRBV5-5 combines with J gene TRBJ1-5, with 9 positions matching TRBD1. CDR1 and CDR2 (germline): SGHKS, YYEKEE (reference sequence). Trimming took 4 bases from V and 1 from J; bases not matched to a gene: 6. The CDR3 has 16 amino acids. This chain's CDR3 is CASSAGDRVSNQPQHF. In DNA form, the CDR3 reads TGTGCCAGCAGCGCGGGGGACAGGGTAAGCAATCAGCCCCAGCATTTT.

The V gene is TRBV3-1 (or the pseudogene TRBV3-2), the J gene TRBJ2-4, with 8 bases fitting TRBD1. CDR1 LGHDT and CDR2 YNNKEL come from the germline V gene (reference sequence). The CDR3 loop spans 15 amino acids. V gave up 4 bases and J gave up 5 bases; unmatched junction bases: 7. CDR3 DNA sequence: TGTGCCAGCAGCCCTCGGCCGGGACAGGAAAACATTCAGTACTTC. Its translation is CASSPRPGQENIQYF.

The chain is built from TRBV29-1 and TRBJ1-2; maybe TRBD1 (5 bases). Germline CDR1 is SQVTM and CDR2 is ANQGSEA. V was trimmed by 6 bases and J by 5 bases, leaving 13 bases between them. This CDR3 has 12 amino acids. The CDR3: CSVDTGGYGYTF. For the CDR3, the DNA is TGCAGCGTGGACACCGGAGGGTATGGCTACACCTTC. The full variable domain, with the rest looked up from reference TRBV29-1 and TRBJ1-2, is SAVISQKPSRDICQRGTSLTIQCQVDSQVTMMFWYRQQPGQSLTLIATANQGSEATYESGFVIDKFPISRPNLTFSTLTVSNMSPEDSSIYLCSVDTGGYGYTFGSGTRLTVV.

This chain links TRBV2 with TRBJ1-2; TRBD1 aligns across 11 bases. CDR1 is SNHLY and CDR2 is FYNNEI in the germline V gene. This CDR3 region has 14 residues. Losses at the gene ends were 9 bases for V and 5 bases for J; bases not matched to a gene: 8. CDR3 DNA sequence: TGTGCCAGTTCTTCCGGGACAGGGGGATATGGCTACACCTTC. The encoded protein is CASSSGTGGYGYTF.

This rearrangement joins TRBV5-8 to TRBJ2-3; D not certain. V lost 4 bases and J lost 3, with 9 bases in between. CDR1 SGHTS and CDR2 YDEGEE come from the germline V gene. This CDR3 region has 13 residues. The CDR3 nucleotides are TGTGCCAGCAGCCTTGCCGGGACAGATACGCAGTATTTT. Protein sequence: CASSLAGTDTQYF.

The chain has TRBV28 and TRBJ2-3; 11 positions agree with TRBD2. From germline, CDR1 is MDHEN and CDR2 SYDVKM. The CDR3 totals 16 residues. The V gene end was trimmed by 7 bases and the J gene end by 2 bases; junction bases not matched to a gene: 8. The CDR3, as DNA: TGTGCCAGCACCTTGACTAGCGGGAAATACACAGATACGCAGTATTTT. Protein: CASTLTSGKYTDTQYF. Drawing the rest from reference TRBV28 and TRBJ2-3, the complete variable domain is DVKVTQSSRYLVKRTGEKVFLECVQDMDHENMFWYRQDPGLGLRLIYFSYDVKMKEKGDIPEGYSVSREKKERFSLILESASTNQTSMYLCASTLTSGKYTDTQYFGPGTRLTVL.

The chain couples TRBV19 to TRBJ2-7; a weak D match, TRBD2 (6 bases). The V end was cut by 5 bases, the J end by 1 base, with 15 bases between. This CDR3 comprises 15 residues. Germline V gene sequence: CDR1 LNHDA, CDR2 SQIVND (reference sequence). Written as DNA, the CDR3 is TGTGCCAGTAGTCCCGGTGCTAGCGAATCCTACGAGCAGTACTTC. Translating it yields CASSPGASESYEQYF.

This chain connects TRBV2 to TRBJ2-1; no reliable D call. Deletions cut 6 bases from V and 7 bases from J, with 10 bases between. From germline, CDR1 is SNHLY and CDR2 FYNNEI. This CDR3 spans 12 amino acids. The CDR3 DNA follows: TGTGCCAGCAGGCCCCCACAGAATGAGCAGTTCTTC. Translating gives CASRPPQNEQFF.

The V and J genes are TRBV18 and TRBJ2-5, with D perhaps TRBD1 (5 bases). V shed 3 bases and J shed 1 base, with 9 bases lying between them. Germline values: CDR1 KGHSH, CDR2 LQKENI. The CDR3 is 14 amino acids. The CDR3 DNA reads as TGTGCCAGCTCACCCAGGCAGGGCCAAGAGACCCAGTACTTC. This translates into CASSPRQGQETQYF.

The V gene is TRBV27, the J gene TRBJ2-1; TRBD2 matches 7 bases. The germline V gene has CDR1 MNHEY and CDR2 SMNVEV (reference sequence). This CDR3 comprises 14 residues. Trimming took 8 bases from V and 0 from J; bases not matched to a gene: 4. This chain's CDR3 is CASGRASSYNEQFF. The CDR3 DNA reads TGTGCCAGCGGGAGGGCAAGCTCCTACAATGAGCAGTTCTTC.

The chain recombines TRBV5-1 with TRBJ1-1; a possible D gene is TRBD1 (5 bases). This CDR3 spans 13 amino acids. The V end was cut by 0 bases, the J end by 4 bases, with 7 bases between. Germline V lookup: CDR1 SGHRS, CDR2 YFSETQ. Written as DNA, the CDR3 is TGCGCCAGCAGCTTGGCCGACAGCACTGAAGCTTTCTTT. Translating it yields CASSLADSTEAFF.

CDR3 sequence reads: CASSTGTSLEQYF. The CDR3 DNA reads as TGTGCCAGCAGTACCGGGACTAGCCTTGAGCAGTACTTC. V usage is TRBV28 and J usage is TRBJ2-7, with TRBD2 identical over 9 bases. The CDR3 is 13 residues long. Germline-derived CDR1 and CDR2 are MDHEN and SYDVKM. J gave up 7 bases and V 5 bases, and 6 bases lay outside the gene matches.

The J gene is TRBJ1-2, the V gene TRBV28; 7 bases align to TRBD1. This CDR3 region has 15 residues. Per germline, CDR1 MDHEN and CDR2 SYDVKM. V was clipped by 1 base and J by 7 bases; unmatched bases: 9. The CDR3 bases are TGTGCCAGCAGTTTATATGGAGGGGGCACCGGTGGCTACACCTTC. Translation gives CASSLYGGGTGGYTF.

This chain joins TRBV10-3 and TRBJ2-1, with TRBD2 matching over 7 bases. Germline loops: CDR1 ENHRY, CDR2 SYGVKD. The CDR3 runs 14 residues. V gave up 10 bases and J gave up 6 bases; unmatched junction bases: 12. The CDR3: CATETSASGNEQFF. The CDR3 DNA reads TGTGCCACCGAAACTAGCGCCTCAGGCAATGAGCAGTTCTTC.